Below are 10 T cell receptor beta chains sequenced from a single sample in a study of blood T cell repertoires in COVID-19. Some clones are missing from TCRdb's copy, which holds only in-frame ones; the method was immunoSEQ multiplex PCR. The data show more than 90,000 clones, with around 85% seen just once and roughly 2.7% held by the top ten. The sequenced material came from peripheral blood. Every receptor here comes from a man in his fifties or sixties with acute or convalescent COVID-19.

CDR3 loop: CASSLQGPRDGYTF. CDR3 in DNA: TGTGCCAGCAGCCTACAGGGGCCCAGGGATGGCTACACCTTC. The chain combines TRBV14 with TRBJ1-2, with 7 bases matching TRBD1. Germline-derived CDR1 and CDR2 are SGHDN and FVKESK. The junction had 8 bases not matched to a gene; V was cut back by 4 bases and J by 6 bases. This CDR3 comprises 14 residues.

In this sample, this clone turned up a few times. The CDR3 sequence: CASSLAENNEQFF. In DNA, the CDR3 is TGTGCCAGCAGTCTAGCGGAAAACAATGAGCAGTTCTTC. The genes are TRBV7-3 and TRBJ2-1; 7 nucleotides match TRBD2. Germline CDR1 and CDR2: SGHTA and FQGTGA. This CDR3 is built from 13 residues. The junction had 4 bases not matched to a gene; V was cut back by 6 bases and J by 5 bases.

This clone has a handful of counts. CDR3 sequence reads: CASSQEGSPNYGYTF. In DNA form, the CDR3 reads TGTGCCAGCAGCCAAGAGGGCAGCCCCAACTATGGCTACACCTTC. The chain joins TRBV4-2 to TRBJ1-2; D not resolved. The V end lost 0 bases, the J end lost 2 bases, and 10 bases lay between the germline ends. The length of the CDR3 is 15 residues. Germline CDR1 and CDR2: LGHNA and YNFKEQ.

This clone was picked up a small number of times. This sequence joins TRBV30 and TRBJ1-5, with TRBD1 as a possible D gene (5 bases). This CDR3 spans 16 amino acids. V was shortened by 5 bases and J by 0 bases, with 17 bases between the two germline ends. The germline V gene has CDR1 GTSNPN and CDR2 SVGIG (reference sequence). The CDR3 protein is CAWASRGGDSNQPQHF. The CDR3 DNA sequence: TGTGCCTGGGCCAGTCGGGGGGGAGATAGCAATCAGCCCCAGCATTTT. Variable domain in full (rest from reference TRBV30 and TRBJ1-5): SQTIHQWPATLVQPVGSPLSLECTVEGTSNPNLYWYRQAAGRGLQLLFYSVGIGQISSEVPQNLSASRPQDRQFILSSKKLLLSDSGFYLCAWASRGGDSNQPQHFGDGTRLSIL.

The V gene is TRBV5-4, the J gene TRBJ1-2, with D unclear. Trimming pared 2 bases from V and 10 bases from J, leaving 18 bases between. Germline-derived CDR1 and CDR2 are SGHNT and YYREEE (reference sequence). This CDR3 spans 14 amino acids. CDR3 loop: CASSLEVMQPAYTF. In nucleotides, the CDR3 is TGTGCCAGCAGCTTAGAGGTCATGCAGCCTGCCTACACCTTC.

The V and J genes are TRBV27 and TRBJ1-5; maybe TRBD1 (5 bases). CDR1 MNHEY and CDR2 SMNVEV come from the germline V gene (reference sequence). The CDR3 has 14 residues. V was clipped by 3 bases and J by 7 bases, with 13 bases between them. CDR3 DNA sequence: TGTGCCAGCAGTTTCGGGGGGTGGGGACAGCCCCAGCATTTT. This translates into CASSFGGWGQPQHF.

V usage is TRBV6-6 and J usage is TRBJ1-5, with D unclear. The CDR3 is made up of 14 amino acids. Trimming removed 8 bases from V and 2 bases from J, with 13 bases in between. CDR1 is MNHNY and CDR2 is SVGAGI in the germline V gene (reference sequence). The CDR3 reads CASSASNRNQPQHF. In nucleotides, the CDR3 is TGTGCCAGCTCAGCGAGTAACCGCAATCAGCCCCAGCATTTT.

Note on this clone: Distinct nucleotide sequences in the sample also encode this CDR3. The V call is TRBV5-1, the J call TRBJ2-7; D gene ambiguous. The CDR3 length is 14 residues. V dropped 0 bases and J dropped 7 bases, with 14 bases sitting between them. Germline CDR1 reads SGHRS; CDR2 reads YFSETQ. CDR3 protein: CASSLALGTGEQYF. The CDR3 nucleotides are TGCGCCAGCAGCTTGGCCCTAGGCACTGGTGAGCAGTACTTC.

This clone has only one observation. The CDR3 coding sequence is TGTGCCAGCTCACCACCGAATCCTAGCGCGTACGAGCAGTACTTC. Translating it yields CASSPPNPSAYEQYF. This chain connects TRBV18 to TRBJ2-7; a weak D match, TRBD2 (6 bases). Deletions cut 0 bases from V and 4 bases from J, with 13 bases between. The germline V gene has CDR1 KGHSH and CDR2 LQKENI. The CDR3 loop spans 15 amino acids.

CDR3 nucleotides: TGTGCCAGCAGCAGGGACAGGGCCTCTGGAAACACCATATATTTT. Its translation is CASSRDRASGNTIYF. This chain links TRBV7-8 with TRBJ1-3, with TRBD1 matching over 9 bases. With V trimmed by 5 bases and J by 0 bases, 2 bases remained unmatched. This CDR3 has 15 amino acids. Germline CDR1 and CDR2: SGHVS and FQNEAQ.